One and the same sample provided the 20 T cell receptor beta chains below, sequenced in a study of cytomegalovirus exposure and HLA in healthy donors. A multiplex PCR was run with 60 Vbeta primers and 13 Jbeta primers. Here immunoSEQ multiplex PCR was the method, and the copy in TCRdb shows in-frame clones only, minus some. The table includes approximately 150,000 clones, approximately 80% detected once. The specimen was PBMCs. These receptors all stem from a man in his thirties or forties in good health and CMV-seronegative.

J is TRBJ1-2 and V is TRBV5-8; a possible D gene is TRBD1 (6 bases). Germline CDR1 and CDR2: SGHTS and YDEGEE. This CDR3 is built from 15 residues. The ends were cut back, 5 bases at V and 0 bases at J, with 14 bases in the middle. The CDR3 DNA sequence: TGTGCCAGCAGTCGGAAGGACAGAGCTAACTATGGCTACACCTTC. Its translation is CASSRKDRANYGYTF.

A remark on this clone: This same CDR3 is encoded by further DNA sequences in the sample. The V call is TRBV7-2, the J call TRBJ2-1, with 7 bases identical to TRBD1. This CDR3 has 13 amino acids. Germline CDR1 reads SGHTA; CDR2 reads FQGNSA. J was trimmed by 5 bases and V by 5 bases; bases with no gene match: 3. CDR3 nucleotide sequence: TGTGCCAGCAGCCTCGACAGGGACAATGAGCAGTTCTTC. Amino acids: CASSLDRDNEQFF.

This clone has a single count. The rearrangement links TRBV7-2 to TRBJ2-7; D call uncertain. The CDR3 runs 11 residues. The V gene's germline CDR1 is SGHTA and CDR2 FQGNSA. The V and J ends lost 5 bases and 1 base respectively, with 3 bases between them. CDR3 in DNA: TGTGCCAGCAGCCCATCCTACGAGCAGTACTTC. This codes for CASSPSYEQYF.

This sequence joins TRBV20-1 and TRBJ2-1; D perhaps matches TRBD1 (5 bases). Germline V gene lookup returns CDR1 DFQATT and CDR2 SNEGSKA (reference sequence). Between the trimmed V and J ends, which lost 0 bases and 9 bases, there was a span of 6 bases. The CDR3 sequence is 11 residues long. The CDR3 DNA reads as TGCAGTGCTAGAGATGGGGCTGAGCAGTTCTTC. Translation: CSARDGAEQFF.

The chain has TRBV10-1 and TRBJ2-3; TRBD2 aligns across 11 bases. Germline V gene sequence: CDR1 WNHNN, CDR2 SYGVQD (reference sequence). CDR3 length equals 13 residues. J lost 6 bases, V lost 9 bases, and 5 bases had no gene match. For the CDR3, the DNA is TGCGCCAGTTCCGGGACTAGCGGTGATACGCAGTATTTT. Protein: CASSGTSGDTQYF.

The rearrangement uses TRBV28 and TRBJ1-5; 9 positions match TRBD1. The germline CDR1 and CDR2 sequences are MDHEN and SYDVKM. This CDR3 has 16 amino acids. V shed 5 bases, J shed 1 base, and the junction held 6 bases outside the gene matches. The CDR3 reads CASSLIQGASNQPQHF. In DNA, the CDR3 is TGTGCCAGCAGTCTAATACAGGGGGCGAGCAATCAGCCCCAGCATTTT.

There are a few counts of this clone. The chain carries TRBV10-3 and TRBJ1-2; 9 bases line up with TRBD1. The CDR3 contains 13 residues. Germline loops: CDR1 ENHRY, CDR2 SYGVKD. Germline trimming cut 6 bases from V and 3 bases from J; bases unmatched to any gene: 2. CDR3 in amino acids: CAISTGGDYGYTF. CDR3 in DNA: TGTGCCATCAGCACAGGGGGCGACTATGGCTACACCTTC.

The CDR3 nucleotides are TGTGCCAGCAGCCCCCGGGGGGACAGGACCAACTACGAGCAGTACTTC. It translates to CASSPRGDRTNYEQYF. The chain carries TRBV7-9 and TRBJ2-7; possible D gene TRBD1, 8 bases. Trimming removed 5 bases at V and 3 bases at J, with 20 bases between. CDR3 length equals 16 residues. Germline-derived CDR1 and CDR2 are SEHNR and FQNEAQ (reference sequence).

Remarks on this clone: Mismatch with germline at one junction end may stem from a read error. The gene calls are TRBV7-9 and TRBJ1-6; 8 bases map to TRBD1. The CDR3 runs to 17 residues. Germline assignment: CDR1 SEHNR and CDR2 FQNEAQ (reference sequence). CDR3 amino acids: CSSSLSAGRQGSSPLHF. CDR3 bases: TGTTCCAGCAGCCTTAGCGCAGGGCGACAGGGGTCGTCACCCCTCCACTTT.

This chain uses TRBV6-5 with TRBJ1-4; D not resolved. Germline CDR1 reads MNHEY; CDR2 reads SVGAGI. Deletions cut 2 bases from V and 3 bases from J, with 10 bases between. This CDR3 spans 15 amino acids. CDR3 DNA sequence: TGTGCCAGCAGTTACGGCCGGGGTGCTAATGAAAAACTGTTTTTT. Protein: CASSYGRGANEKLFF.

This clone has a single count. The chain couples TRBV6-1 to TRBJ2-5; 11 nucleotides agree with TRBD1. The J call may not be correct, given that the DNA end is closer to TRBJ2-7. CDR1 MNHNS and CDR2 SASEGT come from the germline V gene. The CDR3 covers 14 residues. CDR3 loop: CASRGQGAPDEQYF. The CDR3 bases are TGTGCCAGCAGAGGACAGGGGGCCCCTGACGAGCAGTACTTC.

The table lists this clone with a few counts. The CDR3 sequence is CAISDWTSGSIAYEQYF. CDR3 nucleotide sequence: TGTGCCATCAGTGATTGGACTAGCGGGAGTATCGCCTACGAGCAGTACTTC. This chain connects TRBV10-3 to TRBJ2-7; TRBD2 matches at 13 bases. Per the germline V gene, CDR1 is ENHRY and CDR2 is SYGVKD. The CDR3 loop spans 17 amino acids. The junction had 7 bases not matched to a gene; V was cut back by 3 bases and J by 2 bases.

In its sample, this clone was seen a few times. The rearrangement links TRBV4-1 to TRBJ2-1; the D gene is possibly TRBD2 (7 bases). From germline, CDR1 is MGHRA and CDR2 YSYEKL. The CDR3 contains 15 residues. V shed 0 bases and J shed 9 bases, with 15 bases lying between them. The CDR3 DNA reads TGCGCCAGCAGCCAAGATGCGAGGGGGGGCCGTGAGCAGTTCTTC. This encodes CASSQDARGGREQFF.

The chain employs TRBV6-1 and TRBJ2-1, with 11 positions matching TRBD1. The CDR3 runs to 16 residues. CDR1 and CDR2 (germline): MNHNS, SASEGT. The V gene end was trimmed by 1 base and the J gene end by 8 bases; junction bases not matched to a gene: 7. The CDR3 DNA reads TGTGCCAGCAGTGAAGAAGGTGGGACAGGGGGGGATGAGCAGTTCTTC. Translating gives CASSEEGGTGGDEQFF.

This clone was seen a single time. The chain combines TRBV25-1 with TRBJ1-1; D is unclear. Per the germline V gene, CDR1 is MGHDK and CDR2 is SYGVNS. V lost 1 base and J lost 7, with 7 bases in between. CDR3 length equals 12 residues. CDR3 in amino acids: CASSEFDNEAFF. The CDR3 DNA follows: TGTGCCAGCAGTGAATTTGACAATGAAGCTTTCTTT.

The chain has TRBV11-3 and TRBJ2-3; TRBD2 matches 8 bases. V lost 5 bases to trimming and J lost 9 bases; unmatched junction nucleotides: 7. Germline CDR1 reads SGHNT; CDR2 reads YENEEA. The CDR3 has 13 residues. This CDR3 is CASSHRGGSTQYF. In DNA, the CDR3 is TGTGCCAGCAGCCATCGGGGGGGAAGCACGCAGTATTTT.

Details on this clone: This CDR3 is also generated by other DNA sequences in the sample. The CDR3 DNA is TGTGCCAGTAGTATGCGAGGGAACACCGGGGAGCTGTTTTTT. Translated, it gives CASSMRGNTGELFF. The chain combines TRBV19 with TRBJ2-2; D is unclear. The V gene lost 3 bases and the J gene lost 1 base, with 6 bases spanning the gap. CDR3 length equals 14 residues. Looked up from germline, CDR1 is LNHDA and CDR2 is SQIVND (reference sequence).

The chain is built from TRBV20-1 and TRBJ2-7; 7 positions match TRBD1. Germline V lookup: CDR1 DFQATT, CDR2 SNEGSKA (reference sequence). The CDR3 totals 11 residues. V lost 7 bases to trimming and J lost 0 bases; unmatched junction nucleotides: 0. CDR3 DNA sequence: TGCAGTGGGGACAGCTCCTACGAGCAGTACTTC. Its protein is CSGDSSYEQYF.

The V call is TRBV7-3, the J call TRBJ2-1; 7 bases agree with TRBD1. V lost 2 bases, J lost 7 bases, and 2 bases stayed unmatched. Per the germline V gene, CDR1 is SGHTA and CDR2 is FQGTGA. This CDR3 comprises 13 residues. Here the CDR3 DNA reads TGTGCCAGCAGCTTAGACAGGGAGAATGAGCAGTTCTTC. This encodes CASSLDRENEQFF.

The sample holds a few counts of this clone. The rearrangement uses TRBV18 and TRBJ2-3, with a possible D match to TRBD2 (6 bases). The ends were cut back, 3 bases at V and 3 bases at J, with 10 bases in the middle. Germline-derived CDR1 and CDR2 are KGHSH and LQKENI. The CDR3 has 14 amino acids. The CDR3 region is CASSPTGETDTQYF. DNA for the CDR3: TGTGCCAGCTCACCCACGGGAGAGACAGATACGCAGTATTTT.